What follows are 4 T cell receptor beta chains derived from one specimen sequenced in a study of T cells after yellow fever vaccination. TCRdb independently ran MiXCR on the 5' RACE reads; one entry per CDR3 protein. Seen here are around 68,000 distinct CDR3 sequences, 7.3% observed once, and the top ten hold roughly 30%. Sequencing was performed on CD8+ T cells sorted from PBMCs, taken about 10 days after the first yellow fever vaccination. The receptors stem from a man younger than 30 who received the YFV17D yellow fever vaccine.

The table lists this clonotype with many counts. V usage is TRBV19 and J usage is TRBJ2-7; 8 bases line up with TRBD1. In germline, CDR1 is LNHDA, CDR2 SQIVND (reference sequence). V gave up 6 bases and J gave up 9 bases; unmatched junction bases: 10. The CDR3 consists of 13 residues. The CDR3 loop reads CASSQGAPSGQYF. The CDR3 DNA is TGTGCCAGTAGCCAGGGGGCTCCTTCAGGGCAGTACTTC.

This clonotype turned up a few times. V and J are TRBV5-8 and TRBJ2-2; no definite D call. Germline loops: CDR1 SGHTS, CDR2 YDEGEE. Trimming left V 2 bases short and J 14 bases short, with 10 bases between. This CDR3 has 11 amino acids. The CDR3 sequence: CASSLGNRLFF. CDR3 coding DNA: TGTGCCAGCAGCTTAGGAAACCGTCTGTTTTTT.

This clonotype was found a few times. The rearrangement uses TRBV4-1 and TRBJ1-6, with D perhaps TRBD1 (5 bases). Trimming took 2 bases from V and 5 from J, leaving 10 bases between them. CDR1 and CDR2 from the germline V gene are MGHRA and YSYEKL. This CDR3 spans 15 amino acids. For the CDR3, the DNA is TGCGCCAGCAGCCAACGGGACGGAGATAATTCACCCCTCCACTTT. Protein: CASSQRDGDNSPLHF.

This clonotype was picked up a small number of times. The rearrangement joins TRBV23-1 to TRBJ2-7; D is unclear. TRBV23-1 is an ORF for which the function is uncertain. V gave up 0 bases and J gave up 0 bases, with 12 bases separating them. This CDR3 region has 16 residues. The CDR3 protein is CASSQSPRTASYEQYF. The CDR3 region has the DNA TGCGCCAGCAGTCAATCCCCGAGGACGGCCTCCTACGAGCAGTACTTC.